The 10 T cell receptor beta chains below come from one sample, sequenced in a study of CD4 T cells in relation to SARS-CoV-2 and coronaviruses. What these receptors recognize is not known. Before the COVID-19 pandemic, during about 2011-2019, CD4+ T cells were taken from unexposed donors. Isolation of CD4+ T cells took place after approximately 10 days in culture. TCRdb's table, derived via immunoSEQ multiplex PCR, lists solely in-frame clones and lacks some. The sample lists 16,000 or so clones, 80% to 85% occurring once. The source material was CD4+ T cells from PBMCs, cultured in vitro. Every receptor here comes from a human donor in good health.

V gene TRBV6-4 combines with J gene TRBJ2-1; 12 bases fit TRBD2. With 0 bases clipped from V and 6 bases from J, the junction kept 0 bases outside the gene matches. The V gene's germline CDR1 is MRHNA and CDR2 SNTAGT. This CDR3 region has 15 residues. The CDR3 nucleotides read TGTGCCAGCAGTGACTCGACTAGCGGGAGCAATGAGCAGTTCTTC. Translated: CASSDSTSGSNEQFF.

The chain joins TRBV10-1 to TRBJ1-3; TRBD1 is a possible D gene (6 bases). The CDR3 contains 14 residues. V was cut by 3 bases and J by 2 bases, with 8 bases left in between. Germline CDR1 WNHNN, CDR2 SYGVQD (reference sequence). The CDR3 is CASSDGQPGNTIYF. Here the CDR3 DNA reads TGCGCCAGCAGTGATGGACAGCCTGGAAACACCATATATTTT.

The CDR3: CASSFEGLAIYF. The CDR3, as DNA: TGTGCCAGCAGTTTCGAAGGTTTGGCCATATATTTT. The V gene is TRBV28, the J gene TRBJ1-3, with unresolved D. The CDR3 extends over 12 amino acids. Germline V lookup: CDR1 MDHEN, CDR2 SYDVKM. Trimming left V 3 bases short and J 11 bases short, with 11 bases between.

This clone has more than one count but fewer than ten. This sequence joins TRBV5-4 and TRBJ2-2; D gene uncertain. With 0 bases removed from V and 0 bases from J, the gap between germline ends came to 6 bases. Germline assignment: CDR1 SGHNT and CDR2 YYREEE (reference sequence). There are 15 residues in the CDR3. The CDR3 DNA sequence: TGTGCCAGCAGCTTGGTTGCGTCGAACACCGGGGAGCTGTTTTTT. The encoded protein is CASSLVASNTGELFF.

The rearrangement uses TRBV6-5 and TRBJ2-3, with D unclear. Germline CDR1 and CDR2: MNHEY and SVGAGI. The CDR3 runs to 12 residues. V was clipped by 6 bases and J by 2 bases, with 6 bases between them. CDR3 region: CASRADTDTQYF. CDR3 coding DNA: TGTGCCAGCAGAGCAGACACAGATACGCAGTATTTT.

The rearrangement links TRBV19 to TRBJ2-6; D gene uncertain. V was pared by 3 bases and J by 2 bases, with 8 bases between. The CDR3 loop spans 15 amino acids. Germline lookup yields CDR1 LNHDA and CDR2 SQIVND (reference sequence). The CDR3 DNA reads as TGTGCCAGTAGTATTTTTGGGGCTGGGGCCAACGTCCTGACTTTC. This sequence encodes CASSIFGAGANVLTF.

CDR3 DNA: TGTGCCAGCAGTTTAGAGACAGCTGAAGCTTTCTTT. Protein: CASSLETAEAFF. The gene calls are TRBV12-3 or TRBV12-4 and TRBJ1-1, with D perhaps matching TRBD1 (5 bases). The CDR3 loop spans 12 amino acids. The V end lost 1 base, the J end lost 6 bases, and 6 bases lay between the germline ends.

The V gene is TRBV28, the J gene TRBJ2-1, with D hard to call. V was clipped by 2 bases and J by 2 bases, with 7 bases between them. The CDR3 is made up of 14 amino acids. The germline CDR1 and CDR2 sequences are MDHEN and SYDVKM. CDR3 DNA sequence: TGTGCCAGCAGTTTAACGGGTGCCTACAATGAGCAGTTCTTC. This sequence encodes CASSLTGAYNEQFF.

Worth noting for this clone: Its ends do not fully match the called genes, so a read error is possible. The gene calls are TRBV3-1 (or the pseudogene TRBV3-2) and TRBJ2-1; TRBD1 agrees at 7 bases. Germline assignment: CDR1 LGHDT and CDR2 YNNKEL (reference sequence). The CDR3 is made up of 15 amino acids. For the CDR3, the DNA is TGTGCCAGCAGCAAAGACTACATACAGGGGAATGAGCAGTTCTTC. Amino acid sequence: CASSKDYIQGNEQFF.

The genes are TRBV19 and TRBJ2-4; tentatively, D is TRBD1 (5 bases). The V end was cut by 4 bases, the J end by 4 bases, with 26 bases between. CDR1 is LNHDA, CDR2 SQIVND, per germline (reference sequence). The CDR3 is made up of 19 amino acids. The DNA of the CDR3 is TGTGCCAGTAGTACCCGAGCCCTAGTTGTCGACAGTAAGAAAAACATTCAGTACTTC. Translated: CASSTRALVVDSKKNIQYF.